This TCR beta chain comes out of a study of CD4+ T cells in melanoma (dated by TCRdb to the early 2020s). Describing the broader study: Neoantigen-specific CD4+ T cells in human melanoma were what the study investigated. Points the paper makes about the study in general: Neoantigen-specific CD4+ T cells in melanoma were reported to have a range of differentiation states. The report described a correlation between neoantigen-specific CD4+ T cells and the function of CD8+ T cells, macrophages and B cells.

V was cut back by 1 base and J by 2 bases, leaving a gap of 9 bases between them. Per the germline V gene, SGHVS is the CDR1 and FNYEAQ is the CDR2. The CDR3 goes from the cysteine to the phenylalanine over 15 residues. The sequence is cut down to CDR3 DNA, 45 bases in frame from base 1. The library was built by means of the immunoSEQ multiplex PCR assay. TCRdb limited this immuneACCESS table to in-frame rearrangements with V and J called. A share of clones is missing; checked studies link under half to unresolved V genes, and the rest is unexplained. The sample contains about 11,000 clones, about 63% of them found a single time. The ten biggest clones cover 14% of the sample. Donors were patients with melanoma. This clone has a single count. What this receptor recognizes is not known. Base qualities are missing; no much larger clone stands one base away.

The chain employs TRBV7-6 and TRBJ1-5; TRBD1 is perhaps the D gene, given 5 matching bases. The sequencing input was cells from a culture (not recorded whether cultured in vitro). The TCR was taken from a human donor with melanoma. This receptor carries the CDR3 CASSLGGNRNQPQHF. The nucleotides are TGTGCCAGCAGCTTAGGGGGGAATCGCAATCAGCCCCAGCATTTT.